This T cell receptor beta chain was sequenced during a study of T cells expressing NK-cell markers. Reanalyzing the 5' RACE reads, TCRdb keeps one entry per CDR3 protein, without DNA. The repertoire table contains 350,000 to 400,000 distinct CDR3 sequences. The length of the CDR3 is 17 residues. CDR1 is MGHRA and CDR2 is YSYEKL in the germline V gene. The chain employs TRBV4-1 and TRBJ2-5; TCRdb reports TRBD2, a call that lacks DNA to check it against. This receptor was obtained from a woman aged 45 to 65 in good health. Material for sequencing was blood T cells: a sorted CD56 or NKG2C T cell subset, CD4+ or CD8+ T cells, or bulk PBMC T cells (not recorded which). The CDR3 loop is CASSHDSGSRSGETQYF.